What follows is one T cell receptor (beta chain) and its context. Its target is not known. The data belong to a study of OX40 agonist ivuxolimab in advanced cancers. Study outcomes and limitations: In the 0.1 to 3.0 mg/kg range, CD4+ and CD8+ blood T cells had expanded clonally by week 6.

TCRdb's copy holds only in-frame clones and misses some; the assay was immunoSEQ multiplex PCR. The sample holds about 59,000 clones, around 93% seen once. The V gene's germline CDR1 is SGHAT and CDR2 FQNNGV. CDR3 length: 17 amino acids. V shed 1 base and J 4 bases; nucleotides not matched to a gene: 7. The sequence derives from an adult with an advanced solid tumor such as melanoma, head and neck, liver or kidney cancer. The genes are TRBV11-2 and TRBJ2-2, with 9 bases matching TRBD1. Material: CD4+ or CD8+ T cells sorted from blood, obtained in a trial of the OX40 agonist ivuxolimab. This chain's CDR3 is CASSLGPTGGVTGELFF. CDR3 bases: TGTGCCAGCAGCTTAGGTCCGACAGGGGGTGTCACCGGGGAGCTGTTTTTT.